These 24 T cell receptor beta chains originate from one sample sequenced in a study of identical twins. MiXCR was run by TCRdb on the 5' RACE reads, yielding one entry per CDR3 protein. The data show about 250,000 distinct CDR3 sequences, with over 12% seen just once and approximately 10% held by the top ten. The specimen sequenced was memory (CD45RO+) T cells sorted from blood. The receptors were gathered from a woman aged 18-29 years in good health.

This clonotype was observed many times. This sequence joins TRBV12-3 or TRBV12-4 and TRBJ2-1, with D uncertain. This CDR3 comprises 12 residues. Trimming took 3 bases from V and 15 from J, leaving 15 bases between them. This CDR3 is CASSLNQFGPFF. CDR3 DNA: TGTGCCAGCAGTTTGAACCAATTCGGGCCGTTCTTC.

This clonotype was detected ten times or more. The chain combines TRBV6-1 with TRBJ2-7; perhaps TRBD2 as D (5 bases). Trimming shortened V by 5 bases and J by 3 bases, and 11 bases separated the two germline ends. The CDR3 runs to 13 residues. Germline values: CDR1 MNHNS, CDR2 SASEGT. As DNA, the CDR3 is TGTGCCAGCAGTCCCAATGGAGGCTACGAGCAGTACTTC. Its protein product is CASSPNGGYEQYF.

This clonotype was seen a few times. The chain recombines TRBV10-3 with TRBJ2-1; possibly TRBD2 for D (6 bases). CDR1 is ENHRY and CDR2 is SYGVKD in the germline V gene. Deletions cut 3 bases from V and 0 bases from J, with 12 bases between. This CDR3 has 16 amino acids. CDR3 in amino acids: CAISDPRGSSYNEQFF. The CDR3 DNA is TGTGCCATCAGTGATCCTCGGGGGAGCTCCTACAATGAGCAGTTCTTC.

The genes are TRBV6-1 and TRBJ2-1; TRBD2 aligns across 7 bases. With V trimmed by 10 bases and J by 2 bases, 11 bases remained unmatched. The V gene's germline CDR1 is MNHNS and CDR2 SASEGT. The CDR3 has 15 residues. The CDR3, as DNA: TGTGCCACCAGACTAGGGCGGGGGACCTACAATGAGCAGTTCTTC. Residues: CATRLGRGTYNEQFF.

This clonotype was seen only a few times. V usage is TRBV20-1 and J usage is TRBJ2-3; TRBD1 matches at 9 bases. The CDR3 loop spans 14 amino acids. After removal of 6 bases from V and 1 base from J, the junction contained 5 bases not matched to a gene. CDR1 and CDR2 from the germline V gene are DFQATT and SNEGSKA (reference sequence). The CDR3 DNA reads TGCAGTGCAAACCGGGACAGGGGCACAGATACGCAGTATTTT. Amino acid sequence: CSANRDRGTDTQYF.

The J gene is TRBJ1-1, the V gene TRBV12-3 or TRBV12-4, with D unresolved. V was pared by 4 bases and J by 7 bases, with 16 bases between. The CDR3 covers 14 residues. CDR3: CASSSRGGSVEAFF. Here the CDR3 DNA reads TGTGCCAGCAGTTCCCGGGGTGGGTCGGTTGAAGCTTTCTTT.

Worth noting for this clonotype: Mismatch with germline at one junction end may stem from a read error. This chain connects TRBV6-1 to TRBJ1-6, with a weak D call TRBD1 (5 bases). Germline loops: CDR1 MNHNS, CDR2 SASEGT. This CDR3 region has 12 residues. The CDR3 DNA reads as TGTGCCAGCAGGGAGACCGGGACCGCCTTTGACTTT. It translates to CASRETGTAFDF.

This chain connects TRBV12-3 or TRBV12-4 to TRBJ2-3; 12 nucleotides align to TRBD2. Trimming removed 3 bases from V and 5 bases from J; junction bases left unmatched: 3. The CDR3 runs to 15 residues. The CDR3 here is CASSFRLAGVDTQYF. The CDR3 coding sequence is TGTGCCAGCAGTTTTAGACTAGCGGGAGTAGATACGCAGTATTTT.

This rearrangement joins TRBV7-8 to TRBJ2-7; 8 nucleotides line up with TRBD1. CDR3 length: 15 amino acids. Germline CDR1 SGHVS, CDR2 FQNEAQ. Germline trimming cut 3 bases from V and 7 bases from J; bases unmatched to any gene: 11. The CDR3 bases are TGTGCCAGCAGCTTCCCAGGACAGGGATTGGGAGAGCAGTACTTC. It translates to CASSFPGQGLGEQYF.

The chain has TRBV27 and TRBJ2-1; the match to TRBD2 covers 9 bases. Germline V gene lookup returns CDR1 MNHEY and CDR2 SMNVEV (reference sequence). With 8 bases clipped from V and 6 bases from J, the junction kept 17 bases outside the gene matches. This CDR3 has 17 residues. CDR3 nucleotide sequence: TGTGCCAGCGGACTCCGCCTTGAGCGGGGGGCTGTCAATGAGCAGTTCTTC. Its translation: CASGLRLERGAVNEQFF.

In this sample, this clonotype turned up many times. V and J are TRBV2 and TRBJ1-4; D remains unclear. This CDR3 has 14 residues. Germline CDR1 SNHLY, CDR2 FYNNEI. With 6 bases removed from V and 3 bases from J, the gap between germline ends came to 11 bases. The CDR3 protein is CASSGPGANEKLFF. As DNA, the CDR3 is TGTGCCAGCAGCGGACCTGGGGCTAATGAAAAACTGTTTTTT.

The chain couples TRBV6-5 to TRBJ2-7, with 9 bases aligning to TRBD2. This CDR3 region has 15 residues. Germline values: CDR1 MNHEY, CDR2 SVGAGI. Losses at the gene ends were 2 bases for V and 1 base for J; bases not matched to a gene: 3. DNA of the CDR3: TGTGCCAGCAGTTACGCCCTAGCGGGGTCCTACGAGCAGTACTTC. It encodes CASSYALAGSYEQYF.

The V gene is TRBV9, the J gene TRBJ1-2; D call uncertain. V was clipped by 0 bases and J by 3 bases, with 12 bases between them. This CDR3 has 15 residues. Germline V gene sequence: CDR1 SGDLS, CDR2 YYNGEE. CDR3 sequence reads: CASSVAPRTDYGYTF. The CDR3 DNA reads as TGTGCCAGCAGCGTAGCTCCACGGACCGACTATGGCTACACCTTC.

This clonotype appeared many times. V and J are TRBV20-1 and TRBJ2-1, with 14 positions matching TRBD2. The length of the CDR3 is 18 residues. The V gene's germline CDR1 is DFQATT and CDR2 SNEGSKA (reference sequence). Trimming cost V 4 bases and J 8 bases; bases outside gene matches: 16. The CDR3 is CSANGLAGGGVTLHEQFF. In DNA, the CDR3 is TGCAGTGCTAACGGACTAGCGGGAGGTGGAGTGACGCTCCATGAGCAGTTCTTC.

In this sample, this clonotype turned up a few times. The CDR3 reads CSARDNRDIPEQYF. Written as DNA, the CDR3 is TGCAGTGCTAGAGATAACAGGGACATACCTGAGCAGTACTTC. The J gene is TRBJ2-7, the V gene TRBV20-1; TRBD1 might be the D (6 bases). V was cut by 0 bases and J by 7 bases, with 16 bases left in between. Germline assignment: CDR1 DFQATT and CDR2 SNEGSKA (reference sequence). This CDR3 region has 14 residues.

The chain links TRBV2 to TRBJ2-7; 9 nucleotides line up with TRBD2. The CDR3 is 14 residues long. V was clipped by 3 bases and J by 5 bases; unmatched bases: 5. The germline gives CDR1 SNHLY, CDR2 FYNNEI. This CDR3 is CASSDLAGGNEQYF. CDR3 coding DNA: TGTGCCAGCAGTGACTTGGCGGGGGGGAACGAGCAGTACTTC.

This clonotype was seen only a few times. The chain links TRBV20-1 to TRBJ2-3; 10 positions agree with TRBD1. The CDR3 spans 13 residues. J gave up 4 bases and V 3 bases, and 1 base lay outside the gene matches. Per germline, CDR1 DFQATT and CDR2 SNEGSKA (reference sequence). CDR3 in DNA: TGCAGTGCTAGCGACAGGGGGCCAGATACGCAGTATTTT. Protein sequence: CSASDRGPDTQYF.

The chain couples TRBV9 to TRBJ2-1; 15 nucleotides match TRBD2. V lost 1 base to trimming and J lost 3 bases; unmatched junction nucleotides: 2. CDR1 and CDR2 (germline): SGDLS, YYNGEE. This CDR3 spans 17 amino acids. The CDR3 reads CASSVRGLAGGYNEQFF. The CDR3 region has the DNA TGTGCCAGCAGCGTACGGGGACTAGCGGGGGGCTACAATGAGCAGTTCTTC. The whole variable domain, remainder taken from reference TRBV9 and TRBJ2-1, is DSGVTQTPKHLITATGQRVTLRCSPRSGDLSVYWYQQSLDQGLQFLIQYYNGEERAKGNILERFSAQQFPDLHSELNLSSLELGDSALYFCASSVRGLAGGYNEQFFGPGTRLTVL.

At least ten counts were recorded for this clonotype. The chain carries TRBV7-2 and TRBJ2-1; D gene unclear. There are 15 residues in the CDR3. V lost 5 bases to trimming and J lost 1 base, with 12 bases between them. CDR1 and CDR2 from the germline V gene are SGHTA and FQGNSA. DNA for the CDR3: TGTGCCAGCAGCACTCAAGCCGGGTCCTACAATGAGCAGTTCTTC. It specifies CASSTQAGSYNEQFF.

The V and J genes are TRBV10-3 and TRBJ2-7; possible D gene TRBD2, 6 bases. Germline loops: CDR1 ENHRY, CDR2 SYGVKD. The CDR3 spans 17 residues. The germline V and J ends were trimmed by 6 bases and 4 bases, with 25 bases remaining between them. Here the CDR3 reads CAISKNLGGSGGYEQYF. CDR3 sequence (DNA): TGTGCCATCAGCAAAAACCTCGGCGGTAGCGGCGGGTACGAGCAGTACTTC.

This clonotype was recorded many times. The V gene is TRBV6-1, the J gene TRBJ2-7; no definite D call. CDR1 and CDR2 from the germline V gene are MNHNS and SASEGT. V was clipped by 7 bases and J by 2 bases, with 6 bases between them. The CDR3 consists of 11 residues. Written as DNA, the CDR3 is TGTGCCAGCACCAAGCCCTACGAGCAGTACTTC. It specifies CASTKPYEQYF.

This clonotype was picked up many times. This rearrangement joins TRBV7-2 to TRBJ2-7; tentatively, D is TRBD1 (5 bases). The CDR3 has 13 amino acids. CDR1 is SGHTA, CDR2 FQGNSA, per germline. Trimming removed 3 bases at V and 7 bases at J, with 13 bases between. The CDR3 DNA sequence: TGTGCCAGCAGCTTGGGGCCCGAGAGGGAGCAGTACTTC. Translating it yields CASSLGPEREQYF.

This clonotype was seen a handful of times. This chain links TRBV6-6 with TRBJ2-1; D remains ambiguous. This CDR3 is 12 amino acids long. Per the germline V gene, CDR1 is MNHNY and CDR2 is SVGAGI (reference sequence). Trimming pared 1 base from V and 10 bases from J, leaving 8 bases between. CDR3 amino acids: CASSYLATEQFF. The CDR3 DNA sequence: TGTGCCAGCAGTTACTTGGCGACAGAGCAGTTCTTC.

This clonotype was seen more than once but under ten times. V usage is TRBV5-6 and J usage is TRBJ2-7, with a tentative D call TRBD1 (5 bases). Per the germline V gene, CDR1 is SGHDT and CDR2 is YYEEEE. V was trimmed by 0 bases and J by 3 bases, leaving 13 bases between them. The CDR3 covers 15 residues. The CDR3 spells CASSLVGVSFYEQYF. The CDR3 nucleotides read TGTGCCAGCAGCTTGGTAGGGGTGTCGTTCTACGAGCAGTACTTC.